This T cell receptor (beta chain) was captured in a study of blood T cell repertoires in COVID-19. In the study overall: The United States, Italy and Spain were the sources of the acute and convalescent COVID-19 samples. T cells, B-cell-depleted T cells, or PBMCs provided the cDNA or gDNA that served as material.

CDR3 length equals 14 residues. Trimming stripped 8 bases from V and 5 bases from J, with 16 bases between. Germline loops: CDR1 MNHEY, CDR2 SMNVEV (reference sequence). Methods used by the authors: Estimation of nucleated cell counts relied on the amplification of reference gene primers. Produced via immunoSEQ multiplex PCR; TCRdb's table is partial and in-frame only. V and J calls and clone size are copied from that table; D and trimming were computed from the DNA. The sample has about 180,000 clones; approximately 86% are singletons. The specimen was peripheral blood. The source of this sequence is a man aged 50 to 59 with active or convalescent COVID-19. This chain uses TRBV27 with TRBJ2-1, with TRBD2 as a possible D gene (6 bases). CDR3 sequence (DNA): TGTGCCAGCGCCCAATGGGGGGTTGACAATGAGCAGTTCTTC. It codes for CASAQWGVDNEQFF.